This T cell receptor beta chain was captured in a study of vaccination and CD4 T cells after COVID-19 (dated by TCRdb to between 2021 and 2024). At the level of the whole study: SARS-CoV-2 positivity had been established in the convalescent patients by nasal swab PCR, and mild disease was recorded in roughly 10 of these patients and severe disease in one. In the convalescent cohort there were six males and four females, among whom were two Hispanic individuals, seven Caucasians, two Asians and one multiracial person. Participants got two doses of the Pfizer-BioNTech BNT162b2 vaccine (n=8) or two doses of the Moderna mRNA-1273 vaccine (n=2). Post-COVID blood samples from convalescent patients were collected a median of around 100 days after diagnosis, with a range of roughly 30 to 170 days. Post-vaccine blood samples were obtained a median of approximately 74 days after the second vaccine dose, with a range of 14 to 241 days. For a few convalescent patients, samples were collected at an early post-vaccination timepoint (day 14) as well as at a late post-vaccination timepoint (days 161 to 241). In 10 COVID-19 convalescent patients and a few infection-naive healthy vaccine recipients, researchers compared the spike-specific CD4+ TCR repertoire from before mRNA vaccination with the repertoire from after.

This clonotype was recorded a few times. It has no known antigen specificity. The input lacks base qualities; no much larger clone sits a single base away. From a lookup of the germline V gene (reference sequence), CDR1 and CDR2 are SEHNR and FQNEAQ. The CDR3 measures 15 amino acids from cysteine to phenylalanine. Only CDR3 DNA is held: 45 bases, read in frame from base 1. V is cut by 5 bases and J by 2 bases, and the space between the germline ends is 15 bases. Reading the label with the study, this specimen's time point is: late sampling 161 to 241 days after vaccination in a few convalescent patients. Positive SARS-CoV-2 PCR tests in the convalescent patients dated from March to December 2020, before Alpha, Beta and Delta variants emerged in the United States. PBMCs were separated from whole blood using Ficoll-Paque Plus gradient centrifugation and then either used fresh or cryopreserved at -140C.

Library construction relied on PCR. These reads were obtained on an Illumina iSeq 100. In the paper's pipeline: Non-productive sequences were removed, and CDR3s that did not start with C, did not end with F or W, or were shorter than 7 amino acids were discarded. CDR3 homology was assessed with Levenshtein distances (stringdist) and unrooted phylogenetic trees (ape) in R version 3.6.1. TCRdb's own reprocessing of the public reads used fastp at Q25 and MiXCR and kept productive beta chains. Each entry merges the rows of one CDR3 protein and shows their most common DNA and genes. The V and J calls follow TCRdb's processing rather than the paper's. The sample table contains 28,000 or so distinct CDR3 sequences; only one count was recorded for 50% of them. The ten top clones hold roughly 5% of the sample. Results and caveats for the whole study, not just this receptor: In convalescent patients, a median around 90% of post-vaccine SARS-CoV-2-reactive clones were detected only after vaccination, suggesting vaccine-specific priming. Nearly all vaccine-specific clones in convalescent patients (304 of 307) were mono-reactive for SARS-CoV-2 spike rather than cross-reactive with common cold coronaviruses. Relatively few convalescent patients were included in the study, and early timepoints after natural infection were not analyzed. The median count of SARS-CoV-2-reactive clonotypes went up from around 20 after infection to approximately 40 after vaccination, although the change was not significant.

The receptor comes from a human donor who had recovered from COVID-19. This material consisted of CD4+ T cells from blood, taken about 7 months after SARS-CoV-2 vaccination. This receptor chain uses TRBV7-9 and TRBJ1-2, with no D gene named confidently. The DNA sequence reads TGTGCCAGCAGCCGGGTTGGTCAGGAGAACTATGGCTACACCTTC. It translates as CASSRVGQENYGYTF.